This T cell receptor beta chain was recovered during a study of regulatory T cells in long-lasting Graves disease. Study-wide points: Public clonotype sharing was higher in persistent than newly diagnosed patients. Persistent Graves' patients showed less TCR diversity than newly diagnosed patients showed.

CDR3 regions were amplified by Arm-PCR using iRepertoire HTBI primers to build TCR beta libraries. TCRdb ran MiXCR on the multiplex PCR reads and lists one entry per CDR3 protein. Of roughly 350,000 distinct CDR3 sequences listed, 15% to 20% are singletons. This clonotype was observed at least ten times. Its antigen is as yet unknown. Described time point: newly diagnosed GD, antithyroid drugs for less than 3 months. The authors made the TCR library using RNA they extracted from PBMCs. The data also belong to a second study, concerning T cells in Graves' hyperthyroidism and ophthalmopathy.

This clonotype originated in a woman aged 18-29 years with Graves disease. Material: peripheral blood mononuclear cells (PBMCs), obtained at new diagnosis, from a patient treated with antithyroid drugs.

The DNA for the CDR3 is TGCGCCAGCAGCTCCCTGGGCGGGGGGGCCTCAGATACGCAGTATTTT. It is translated as CASSSLGGGASDTQYF. This sequence joins TRBV5-1 and TRBJ2-3, with 9 bases identical to TRBD2. CDR3 length: 16 amino acids. After removal of 3 bases from V and 4 bases from J, the junction contained 9 bases not matched to a gene. Germline V CDR1 and CDR2: SGHRS, YFSETQ. Supplemented by reference TRBV5-1 and TRBJ2-3, the full variable domain reads KAGVTQTPRYLIKTRGQQVTLSCSPISGHRSVSWYQQTPGQGLQFLFEYFSETQRNKGNFPGRFSGRQFSNSRSEMNVSTLELGDSALYLCASSSLGGGASDTQYFGPGTRLTVL.